The rows below give T cell receptor beta chains drawn from one sample of a study of cytomegalovirus exposure and HLA in healthy donors. Libraries were prepared by immunoSEQ multiplex PCR; TCRdb keeps only in-frame clonotypes and omits some of them. The data show some 120,000 clones, about 80% seen once. Sequenced sample: PBMCs. Every receptor here comes from a male donor in good health and CMV-seronegative. Both conserved end residues are part of each CDR3. The D gene is left open where the match is weak. Rows may omit the clone size; those that give it use once, few, many or a size class.

V gene: TRBV6-1
J gene: TRBJ2-7
D gene: TRBD2
clone size: once
CDR3 protein: CASSEKASGSHEQYF
CDR3 DNA: TGTGCCAGCAGTGAAAAGGCCAGCGGGAGCCACGAGCAGTACTTC

V gene: TRBV7-9
J gene: TRBJ2-1
D gene: NA
clone size: NA
CDR3 protein: CASSFPLGGYRDNEQFF
CDR3 DNA: TGTGCCAGCAGCTTTCCCCTAGGGGGATACAGAGACAATGAGCAGTTCTTC

V gene: TRBV25-1
J gene: TRBJ2-1
D gene: TRBD1
clone size: few
CDR3 protein: CASSVTGVDKQFF
CDR3 DNA: TGTGCCAGCAGTGTAACAGGGGTCGATAAGCAGTTCTTC

V gene: TRBV4-3
J gene: TRBJ1-6
D gene: TRBD1
clone size: NA
CDR3 protein: CASSQAGQGEVISSPLHF
CDR3 DNA: TGCGCCAGCAGCCAAGCGGGACAGGGGGAGGTAATTTCTTCACCCCTCCACTTT

V gene: TRBV7-6
J gene: TRBJ1-4
D gene: NA
clone size: NA
CDR3 protein: CASSLKGLSSYTNEKLFF
CDR3 DNA: TGTGCCAGCAGCTTGAAAGGACTCTCCTCATATACTAATGAAAAACTGTTTTTT

V gene: TRBV2
J gene: TRBJ2-5
D gene: NA
clone size: NA
CDR3 protein: CASMGGMETQYF
CDR3 DNA: TGTGCCAGCATGGGGGGAATGGAGACCCAGTACTTC

V gene: TRBV7-2
J gene: TRBJ2-1
D gene: NA
clone size: NA
CDR3 protein: CASSLGQGTYNEQFF
CDR3 DNA: TGTGCCAGCAGCTTAGGGCAGGGGACCTACAATGAGCAGTTCTTC

V gene: TRBV28
J gene: TRBJ1-2
D gene: NA
clone size: NA
CDR3 protein: CASSQGGFGYTF
CDR3 DNA: TGTGCCAGCAGCCAAGGCGGGTTTGGCTACACCTTC

V gene: TRBV2
J gene: TRBJ1-1
D gene: NA
clone size: NA
CDR3 protein: CASRRGIRDTEAFF
CDR3 DNA: TGTGCCAGTCGAAGGGGGATACGGGACACTGAAGCTTTCTTT

V gene: TRBV18
J gene: TRBJ2-5
D gene: NA
clone size: NA
CDR3 protein: CASSPLVAEETQYF
CDR3 DNA: TGTGCCAGCTCACCACTTGTAGCAGAAGAGACCCAGTACTTC

V gene: TRBV27
J gene: TRBJ1-2
D gene: TRBD1
clone size: NA
CDR3 protein: CASSFRTGTNYGYTF
CDR3 DNA: TGTGCCAGCAGTTTCCGGACAGGGACTAACTATGGCTACACCTTC

V gene: TRBV7-2
J gene: TRBJ1-4
D gene: TRBD1
clone size: NA
CDR3 protein: CASRSDRGFNEKLFF
CDR3 DNA: TGTGCCAGCAGGAGTGACAGGGGATTTAATGAAAAACTGTTTTTT

V gene: TRBV7-9
J gene: TRBJ2-4
D gene: TRBD2
clone size: NA
CDR3 protein: CASSLAVWVAGGVESIQYF
CDR3 DNA: TGTGCCAGCAGCTTAGCCGTTTGGGTAGCGGGAGGTGTGGAAAGCATTCAGTACTTC

V gene: TRBV7-9
J gene: TRBJ2-2
D gene: TRBD2
clone size: NA
CDR3 protein: CASSPIPLAENTGELFF
CDR3 DNA: TGTGCCAGCAGCCCCATTCCACTAGCGGAGAACACCGGGGAGCTGTTTTTT

V gene: TRBV5-5
J gene: TRBJ1-1
D gene: TRBD1
clone size: NA
CDR3 protein: CASSQGQPFPQDTEAFF
CDR3 DNA: TGTGCCAGCAGCCAGGGACAGCCCTTCCCCCAGGACACTGAAGCTTTCTTT

V gene: TRBV5-1
J gene: TRBJ2-1
D gene: TRBD2
clone size: NA
CDR3 protein: CASSLERGEQFF
CDR3 DNA: TGCGCCAGCAGCTTGGAGCGGGGTGAGCAGTTCTTC

V gene: TRBV9
J gene: TRBJ2-5
D gene: NA
clone size: NA
CDR3 protein: CASTRGWGRGETQYF
CDR3 DNA: TGTGCCAGCACTAGAGGTTGGGGCCGTGGGGAGACCCAGTACTTC

V gene: TRBV7-9
J gene: TRBJ1-6
D gene: NA
clone size: NA
CDR3 protein: CASSSLGGAYNSPLHF
CDR3 DNA: TGTGCCAGCAGCTCGCTAGGGGGGGCCTATAATTCACCCCTCCACTTT

V gene: TRBV5-1
J gene: TRBJ2-3
D gene: TRBD2
clone size: NA
CDR3 protein: CASSGSGGPTDTQYF
CDR3 DNA: TGCGCCAGCAGCGGTAGCGGGGGGCCCACAGATACGCAGTATTTT

V gene: TRBV19
J gene: TRBJ1-1
D gene: NA
clone size: NA
CDR3 protein: CASSIAAQGMEAFF
CDR3 DNA: TGTGCCAGTAGTATAGCAGCTCAGGGTATGGAGGCTTTCTTT

V gene: TRBV9
J gene: TRBJ1-2
D gene: TRBD1
clone size: NA
CDR3 protein: CASSAGGDSYGYTF
CDR3 DNA: TGTGCCAGCAGCGCCGGGGGGGACAGCTATGGCTACACCTTC

V gene: TRBV11-2
J gene: TRBJ2-3
D gene: NA
clone size: NA
CDR3 protein: CASSRGGHPSTDTQYF
CDR3 DNA: TGTGCCAGCAGCAGGGGGGGGCACCCTAGCACAGATACGCAGTATTTT

V gene: TRBV2
J gene: TRBJ2-7
D gene: TRBD1
clone size: once
CDR3 protein: CASSSTGTGRVQYF
CDR3 DNA: TGTGCCAGCAGCTCCACCGGGACAGGGCGCGTGCAGTACTTC

V gene: TRBV11-1
J gene: TRBJ1-6
D gene: NA
clone size: NA
CDR3 protein: CASSLASWASPLHF
CDR3 DNA: TGTGCCAGCAGCTTGGCATCTTGGGCTTCACCCCTCCACTTT

V gene: TRBV5-1
J gene: TRBJ1-1
D gene: TRBD1
clone size: NA
CDR3 protein: CASSFGDRGRDTEAFF
CDR3 DNA: TGCGCCAGCAGTTTTGGCGACAGGGGGCGCGACACTGAAGCTTTCTTT

V gene: TRBV2
J gene: TRBJ2-2
D gene: NA
clone size: NA
CDR3 protein: CASSPGPGELFF
CDR3 DNA: TGTGCCAGCAGCCCTGGGCCCGGGGAGCTGTTTTTT

V gene: TRBV5-6
J gene: TRBJ1-3
D gene: NA
clone size: NA
CDR3 protein: CASSPTYSGNTIYF
CDR3 DNA: TGTGCCAGCAGCCCCACATACTCTGGAAACACCATATATTTT

V gene: TRBV19
J gene: TRBJ1-1
D gene: NA
clone size: NA
CDR3 protein: CASSHRADRMDTEAFF
CDR3 DNA: TGTGCCAGTTCTCACAGGGCGGATCGGATGGACACTGAAGCTTTCTTT

V gene: TRBV4-2
J gene: TRBJ2-1
D gene: TRBD1
clone size: NA
CDR3 protein: CASSLPGQDTMKQFF
CDR3 DNA: TGTGCCAGCAGCTTGCCGGGACAGGACACAATGAAGCAGTTCTTC

V gene: TRBV7-2
J gene: TRBJ1-3
D gene: NA
clone size: few
CDR3 protein: CASSLVHGNTIYF
CDR3 DNA: TGTGCCAGCAGCTTAGTACATGGAAACACCATATATTTT

V gene: TRBV10-2
J gene: TRBJ2-1
D gene: NA
clone size: NA
CDR3 protein: CASSEFNEGLGNEQFF
CDR3 DNA: TGCGCCAGCAGTGAGTTTAATGAGGGCTTGGGCAATGAGCAGTTCTTC

V gene: TRBV5-4
J gene: TRBJ2-3
D gene: TRBD2
clone size: NA
CDR3 protein: CASSLRGGRTDTQYF
CDR3 DNA: TGTGCCAGCAGCTTGCGGGGGGGCCGCACAGATACGCAGTATTTT

V gene: TRBV27
J gene: TRBJ2-3
D gene: NA
clone size: NA
CDR3 protein: CASSSRILGAGTDTQYF
CDR3 DNA: TGTGCCAGCAGTTCCAGGATTTTGGGGGCAGGCACAGATACGCAGTATTTT

V gene: TRBV9
J gene: TRBJ2-7
D gene: TRBD2
clone size: NA
CDR3 protein: CASSVGLAGVAHEQYF
CDR3 DNA: TGTGCCAGCAGCGTAGGATTAGCGGGAGTTGCCCACGAGCAGTACTTC

V gene: TRBV18
J gene: TRBJ1-4
D gene: NA
clone size: NA
CDR3 protein: CASSPLAITTNEKLFF
CDR3 DNA: TGTGCCAGCTCACCACTAGCCATCACAACTAATGAAAAACTGTTTTTT

V gene: TRBV11-2
J gene: TRBJ2-6
D gene: TRBD1
clone size: NA
CDR3 protein: CASSHTGGAGANVLTF
CDR3 DNA: TGTGCCAGCAGCCATACAGGGGGCGCTGGGGCCAACGTCCTGACTTTC

V gene: TRBV27
J gene: TRBJ2-6
D gene: NA
clone size: NA
CDR3 protein: CATKLRQANGLTF
CDR3 DNA: TGTGCCACGAAGCTCCGCCAGGCCAACGGCCTGACTTTC

V gene: TRBV6-6
J gene: TRBJ1-5
D gene: NA
clone size: NA
CDR3 protein: CASSYFADNQPQHF
CDR3 DNA: TGTGCCAGCAGTTACTTCGCGGACAATCAGCCCCAGCATTTT

V gene: TRBV27
J gene: TRBJ2-1
D gene: TRBD2
clone size: NA
CDR3 protein: CASISWGGGPVF
CDR3 DNA: TGTGCCAGCATCTCATGGGGGGGAGGCCCGGTCTTC

V gene: TRBV11-2
J gene: TRBJ2-5
D gene: NA
clone size: NA
CDR3 protein: CASSLLGTETQYF
CDR3 DNA: TGTGCCAGCAGTCTACTAGGCACAGAGACCCAGTACTTC

V gene: TRBV14
J gene: TRBJ1-4
D gene: TRBD1
clone size: NA
CDR3 protein: CASSQMTGGELFF
CDR3 DNA: TGTGCCAGCAGCCAAATGACAGGGGGGGAACTGTTTTTT

V gene: TRBV6-5
J gene: TRBJ2-7
D gene: NA
clone size: NA
CDR3 protein: CASSLGTKPYEQYF
CDR3 DNA: TGTGCCAGCAGCCTAGGCACGAAGCCCTACGAGCAGTACTTC

V gene: TRBV11-2
J gene: TRBJ1-2
D gene: NA
clone size: once
CDR3 protein: CASSLGTNYGYTF
CDR3 DNA: TGTGCCAGCAGCTTAGGGACAAACTATGGCTACACCTTC

V gene: TRBV6-5
J gene: TRBJ1-2
D gene: TRBD1
clone size: NA
CDR3 protein: CASSYTQGGYGYTF
CDR3 DNA: TGTGCCAGCAGTTATACGCAGGGGGGCTATGGCTACACCTTC

V gene: TRBV7-2
J gene: TRBJ1-1
D gene: TRBD1
clone size: NA
CDR3 protein: CASSFQGGTEAFF
CDR3 DNA: TGTGCCAGCAGCTTCCAGGGGGGCACTGAAGCTTTCTTT

V gene: TRBV5-1
J gene: TRBJ2-5
D gene: TRBD2
clone size: NA
CDR3 protein: CASSLKLAGGPETQYF
CDR3 DNA: TGCGCCAGCAGCTTGAAACTAGCGGGAGGGCCGGAGACCCAGTACTTC

V gene: TRBV15
J gene: TRBJ1-5
D gene: TRBD1
clone size: NA
CDR3 protein: CATSSRDRQLYQPQHF
CDR3 DNA: TGTGCCACCAGCAGCCGGGACAGGCAACTATATCAGCCCCAGCATTTT

V gene: TRBV28
J gene: TRBJ1-5
D gene: TRBD1
clone size: NA
CDR3 protein: CASLTGGGYQPQHF
CDR3 DNA: TGTGCCAGCCTGACAGGGGGCGGGTATCAGCCCCAGCATTTT

V gene: TRBV5-4
J gene: TRBJ2-7
D gene: TRBD1
clone size: NA
CDR3 protein: CASSPTPDRGGYEQYF
CDR3 DNA: TGTGCCAGCAGCCCTACCCCGGACAGGGGAGGCTACGAGCAGTACTTC

V gene: TRBV6-4
J gene: TRBJ2-2
D gene: TRBD2
clone size: NA
CDR3 protein: CASSDSSSGSDTGELFF
CDR3 DNA: TGTGCCAGCAGTGACTCCTCTAGCGGGAGTGACACCGGGGAGCTGTTTTTT